This is a list of T cell receptor beta chains from one sample in a study of blood T cell repertoires in COVID-19. The method was immunoSEQ multiplex PCR; TCRdb's version includes in-frame clones alone and lacks a portion of them. The top ten hold approximately 1.2% of the sample, which has about 210,000 clones, roughly 94% seen once. Specimen: peripheral blood. These receptors all come from a man aged 25-45 years with acute or convalescent COVID-19. Both conserved end residues are part of each CDR3. Each record gives: J gene, D gene, clone size, V gene, CDR3 protein, CDR3 DNA. D genes are given only for firm matches. For some rows the clone size is stated as once, few or many, or as a class when expanded; others skip it.

TRBJ2-2	TRBD2	few	TRBV3-1/TRBV3-2	CASSQDVLAGGIGELFF	TGTGCCAGCAGCCAAGATGTCCTAGCGGGAGGTATCGGGGAGCTGTTTTTT
TRBJ1-4	TRBD1	NA	TRBV28	CASDRAHEKLFF	TGTGCCAGTGACAGGGCCCATGAAAAACTGTTTTTT
TRBJ2-6	NA	NA	TRBV6-5	CASTRQFGANVLTF	TGTGCCAGCACTCGACAATTTGGGGCCAACGTCCTGACTTTC
TRBJ2-2	TRBD1	NA	TRBV5-1	CASSSRQGGNTGELFF	TGCGCCAGCAGCTCCCGACAGGGGGGGAACACCGGGGAGCTGTTTTTT
TRBJ2-7	NA	once	TRBV5-4	CASSLSGSLYEQYF	TGTGCCAGCAGCTTGTCGGGGAGCCTCTACGAGCAGTACTTC
TRBJ2-3	NA	NA	TRBV11-1	CASSFSFAGSTDTQYF	TGTGCCAGCAGCTTTAGTTTTGCGGGGAGCACAGATACGCAGTATTTT
TRBJ1-6	NA	NA	TRBV9	CASSLEPREALHF	TGTGCCAGCAGCCTAGAGCCCCGGGAGGCCCTCCACTTT
TRBJ2-7	TRBD1	NA	TRBV6-5	CASSKDRGSYEQYF	TGTGCCAGCAGTAAGGACAGGGGCTCCTACGAGCAGTACTTC
TRBJ2-2	TRBD1	NA	TRBV4-1	CASSRPGQGDTGELFF	TGCGCCAGCAGCCGGCCGGGACAGGGCGACACCGGGGAGCTGTTTTTT
TRBJ2-3	TRBD2	NA	TRBV3-1/TRBV3-2	CASSPPRVRGGPADTQYF	TGTGCCAGCAGCCCGCCAAGGGTGCGGGGGGGCCCAGCAGATACGCAGTATTTT
TRBJ2-7	NA	NA	TRBV12-3/TRBV12-4	CASQPGSSYEQYF	TGTGCCAGCCAACCGGGATCCTCCTACGAGCAGTACTTC
TRBJ1-1	NA	NA	TRBV7-2	CASSLDAAGGTEAFF	TGTGCCAGCAGCTTAGACGCCGCGGGGGGCACTGAAGCTTTCTTT
TRBJ2-3	TRBD2	NA	TRBV9	CASSPQPLAGGSDTQYF	TGTGCCAGCAGCCCACAACCACTAGCGGGGGGTTCAGATACGCAGTATTTT
TRBJ1-5	TRBD1	NA	TRBV4-2	CASSQDLGQGVSNQPQHF	TGTGCCAGCAGCCAAGATCTCGGACAGGGGGTTAGCAATCAGCCCCAGCATTTT
TRBJ1-1	NA	NA	TRBV28	CAITFLSRDTEAFF	TGTGCCATTACCTTCTTATCCAGGGACACTGAAGCTTTCTTT
TRBJ1-1	TRBD1	NA	TRBV27	CASSSRPGQRVVRAEAFF	TGTGCCAGCAGTTCCCGCCCGGGACAGCGGGTTGTTCGGGCTGAAGCTTTCTTT
TRBJ2-5	TRBD1	NA	TRBV5-1	CASSPGQSQETQYF	TGCGCCAGCAGCCCGGGACAGAGCCAAGAGACCCAGTACTTC